The rows below give T cell receptor beta chains drawn from one sample of a study of blood T cell repertoires in COVID-19. Method: immunoSEQ multiplex PCR; TCRdb's copy keeps in-frame clones and lacks some. The sample has under 250,000 clones; roughly 92% are singletons. Source material: peripheral blood. The receptors here all came from a man between 60 and 75 years old with COVID-19, enrolled during active disease. CDR3s include the opening cysteine and the closing phenylalanine or tryptophan. Each record gives: clone size, J gene, V gene, CDR3 protein. Size tells how often a clone was seen (once, few, many) or the class of an expanded clone, and some rows leave it out.

NA | TRBJ1-1 | TRBV28 | CASSQTTGVGTEAFF
NA | TRBJ1-5 | TRBV4-1 | CASSQDAVNNQPQHF
NA | TRBJ1-5 | TRBV30 | CAWSVRAQPQHF
NA | TRBJ1-2 | TRBV5-1 | CASSRTGGANYGYTF
few | TRBJ1-1 | TRBV27 | CASPRRGTEAFF
NA | TRBJ2-1 | TRBV3-1/TRBV3-2 | CASSRLQKSEQFF
NA | TRBJ1-1 | TRBV30 | CASTGQMNTEAFF
NA | TRBJ2-1 | TRBV7-2 | CASSFQVWASRNEQFF
NA | TRBJ1-1 | TRBV6-5 | CASSRPGELDEAFF
NA | TRBJ2-7 | TRBV11-2 | CASRGLTGTRAYEQYF
once | TRBJ2-5 | TRBV7-2 | CASSLRTPGETQYF
NA | TRBJ2-7 | TRBV4-2 | CASSQRRDRVYEQYF
once | TRBJ2-2 | TRBV6-5 | CASSGPGTGTGELFF
NA | TRBJ2-2 | TRBV9 | CASSATSGASTGELFF
NA | TRBJ1-1 | TRBV5-1 | CASSILSDTEAFF
NA | TRBJ2-7 | TRBV6-2/TRBV6-3 | CASSRTDSSYEQYF
NA | TRBJ1-2 | TRBV7-2 | CASSRVGYTF
NA | TRBJ2-2 | TRBV5-1 | CASSPGQGVTGELFF
NA | TRBJ1-1 | TRBV6-5 | CASTESGTGVWGFF
once | TRBJ2-7 | TRBV7-2 | CASSDRGGAYEQYF
NA | TRBJ2-1 | TRBV7-8 | CASSSSGADPSYNEQFF
NA | TRBJ2-5 | TRBV9 | CASSLGRLAGGPETQYF
NA | TRBJ1-2 | TRBV14 | CASSLQHIGRMAYGYTF
NA | TRBJ2-7 | TRBV27 | CASSPTSDRGRHPSYEQYF
NA | TRBJ1-5 | TRBV12-3/TRBV12-4 | CASSPQGVQPQHF
NA | TRBJ2-2 | TRBV28 | CASSLGVGQGVVTGELFF
NA | TRBJ2-1 | TRBV5-6 | CASSPLPWREDNEQFF
NA | TRBJ1-5 | TRBV2 | CASSGDRGGNQPQHF
few | TRBJ2-7 | TRBV6-1 | CASSEGGAPVVKQYF
NA | TRBJ2-7 | TRBV28 | CASSGTSGGSYEQYF
NA | TRBJ2-3 | TRBV5-5 | CASRWTSATDTQYF
once | TRBJ1-2 | TRBV12-3/TRBV12-4 | CASSSGTGPPAF
once | TRBJ1-6 | TRBV30 | CAWGTGFYSPLHF
NA | TRBJ2-7 | TRBV20-1 | CSAAQNDEQYF
NA | TRBJ1-3 | TRBV11-1 | CASSFGGAGNTIYF
NA | TRBJ2-1 | TRBV10-3 | CAISETSSYNEQFF
NA | TRBJ2-7 | TRBV19 | CASSRGVGGATYEQYF
NA | TRBJ2-5 | TRBV11-2 | CASSLGVGQGRGKTQYF
NA | TRBJ1-4 | TRBV30 | CAWSGRQGNEKLFF
NA | TRBJ2-7 | TRBV28 | CASSLPRTSGRAIAYEQYF
few | TRBJ2-3 | TRBV4-2 | CASSLGSGRGGNTDTQYF
NA | TRBJ2-7 | TRBV11-2 | CASSPWTGLGYEQYF
NA | TRBJ1-5 | TRBV25-1 | CASSESGPGGQPQHF
NA | TRBJ2-7 | TRBV19 | CASSLAGDEQYF
NA | TRBJ1-1 | TRBV12-3/TRBV12-4 | CASIQDRDTEAFF
NA | TRBJ1-5 | TRBV24-1 | CATSGDRDSNQPQHF
NA | TRBJ1-1 | TRBV5-8 | CASSRIGTYETEAFF
NA | TRBJ2-7 | TRBV19 | CASSPRTSGKNEQYF
NA | TRBJ1-2 | TRBV6-5 | CASSYGTGNHGYTF
NA | TRBJ1-1 | TRBV28 | CATFLTGNTEAFF
NA | TRBJ1-1 | TRBV18 | CASSPKGATTNTEAFF
NA | TRBJ2-2 | TRBV7-8 | CASSLGTQGTGELFF
NA | TRBJ1-5 | TRBV6-1 | CASSEGAGGSNQPQHF
NA | TRBJ2-7 | TRBV5-3 | CARRATGSSCYEQYF
NA | TRBJ2-1 | TRBV6-1 | CASSEGTSRNEQFF
NA | TRBJ1-1 | TRBV24-1 | CATSGGEEAFF
once | TRBJ1-1 | TRBV5-1 | CASSLGTAGSTEAFF
NA | TRBJ2-5 | TRBV14 | CASSQAGLTMETQYF
NA | TRBJ2-1 | TRBV28 | CATAGQGYNEQFF
few | TRBJ2-7 | TRBV19 | CASRVAGTSGTYEQYF